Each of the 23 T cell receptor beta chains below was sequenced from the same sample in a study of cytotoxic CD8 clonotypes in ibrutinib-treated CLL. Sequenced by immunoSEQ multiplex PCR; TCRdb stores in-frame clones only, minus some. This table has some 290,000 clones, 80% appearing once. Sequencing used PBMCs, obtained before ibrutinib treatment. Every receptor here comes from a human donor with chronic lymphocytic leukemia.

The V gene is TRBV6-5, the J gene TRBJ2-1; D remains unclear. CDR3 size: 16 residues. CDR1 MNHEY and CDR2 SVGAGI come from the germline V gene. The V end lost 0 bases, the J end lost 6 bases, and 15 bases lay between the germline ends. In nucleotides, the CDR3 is TGTGCCAGCAGTTACTCGGCCTCTGGTGCGGCCAATGAGCAGTTCTTC. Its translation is CASSYSASGAANEQFF.

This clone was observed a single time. Written as DNA, the CDR3 is TGTGCCAGCAGTTTATCCGAGACAGTAGGCTACACCTTC. This translates into CASSLSETVGYTF. J is TRBJ1-2 and V is TRBV27, with D possibly matching TRBD1 (5 bases). CDR1 and CDR2 from the germline V gene are MNHEY and SMNVEV (reference sequence). The CDR3 is 13 amino acids. V was pared by 0 bases and J by 8 bases, with 10 bases between.

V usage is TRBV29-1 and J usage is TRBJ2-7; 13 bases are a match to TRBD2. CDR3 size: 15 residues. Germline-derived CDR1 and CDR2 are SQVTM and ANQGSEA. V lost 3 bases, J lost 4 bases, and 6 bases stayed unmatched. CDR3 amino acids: CSVDTWTSGSYEQYF. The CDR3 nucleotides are TGCAGCGTTGATACCTGGACTAGCGGGAGTTACGAGCAGTACTTC.

CDR3 residues: CASSLLLTGARHEQFF. The CDR3 nucleotides read TGTGCCAGCAGCTTACTACTGACAGGGGCACGGCATGAGCAGTTCTTC. The rearrangement links TRBV7-9 to TRBJ2-1, with TRBD1 matching 8 bases. The junction had 11 bases not matched to a gene; V was cut back by 2 bases and J by 8 bases. This CDR3 contains 16 residues. CDR1 is SEHNR, CDR2 FQNEAQ, per germline (reference sequence).

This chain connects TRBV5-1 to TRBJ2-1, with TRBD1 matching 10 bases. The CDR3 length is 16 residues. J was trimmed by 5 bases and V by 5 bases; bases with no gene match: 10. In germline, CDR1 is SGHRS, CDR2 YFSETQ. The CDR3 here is CASRKYRDRGNNEQFF. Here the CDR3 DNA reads TGCGCCAGCAGGAAATACCGGGACAGGGGCAACAATGAGCAGTTCTTC. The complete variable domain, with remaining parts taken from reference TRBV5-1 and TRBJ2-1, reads KAGVTQTPRYLIKTRGQQVTLSCSPISGHRSVSWYQQTPGQGLQFLFEYFSETQRNKGNFPGRFSGRQFSNSRSEMNVSTLELGDSALYLCASRKYRDRGNNEQFFGPGTRLTVL.

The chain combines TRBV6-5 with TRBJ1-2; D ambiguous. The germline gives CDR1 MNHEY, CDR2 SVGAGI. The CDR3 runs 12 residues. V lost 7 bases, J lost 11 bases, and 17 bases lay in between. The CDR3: CASTHGRFWYTF. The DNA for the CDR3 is TGTGCCAGCACCCACGGGAGGTTCTGGTACACCTTC.

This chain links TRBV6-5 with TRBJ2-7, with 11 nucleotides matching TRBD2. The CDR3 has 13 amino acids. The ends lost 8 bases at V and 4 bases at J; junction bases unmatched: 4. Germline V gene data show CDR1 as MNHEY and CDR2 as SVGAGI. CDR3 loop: CASGSGRVYEQYF. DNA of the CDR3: TGTGCCAGCGGTAGCGGGAGGGTTTACGAGCAGTACTTC.

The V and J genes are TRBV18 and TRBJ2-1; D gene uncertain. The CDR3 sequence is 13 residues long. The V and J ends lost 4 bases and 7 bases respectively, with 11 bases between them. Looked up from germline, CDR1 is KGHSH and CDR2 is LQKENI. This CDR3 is CASSLDSYNEQFF. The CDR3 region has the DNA TGTGCCAGCTCACTTGATTCGTATAATGAGCAGTTCTTC.

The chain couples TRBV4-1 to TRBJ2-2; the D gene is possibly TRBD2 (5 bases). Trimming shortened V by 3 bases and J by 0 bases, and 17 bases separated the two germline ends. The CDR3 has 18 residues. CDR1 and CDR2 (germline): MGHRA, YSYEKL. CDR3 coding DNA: TGCGCCAGCAGCCATCCCCCCAGACTACTCGCGAACACCGGGGAGCTGTTTTTT. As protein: CASSHPPRLLANTGELFF.

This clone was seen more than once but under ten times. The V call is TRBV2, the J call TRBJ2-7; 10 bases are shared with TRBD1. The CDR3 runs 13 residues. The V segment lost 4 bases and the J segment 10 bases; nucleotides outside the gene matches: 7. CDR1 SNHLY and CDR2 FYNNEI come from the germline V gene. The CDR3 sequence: CASSAPTGGAQYF. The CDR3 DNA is TGTGCCAGCAGTGCTCCGACAGGGGGCGCCCAGTACTTC.

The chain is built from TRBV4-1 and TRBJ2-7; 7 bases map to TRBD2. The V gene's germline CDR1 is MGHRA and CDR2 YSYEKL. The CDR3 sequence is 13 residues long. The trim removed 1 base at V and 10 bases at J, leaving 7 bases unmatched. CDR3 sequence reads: CASSQGLAGAQYF. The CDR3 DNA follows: TGCGCCAGCAGCCAAGGACTAGCCGGGGCTCAGTACTTC.

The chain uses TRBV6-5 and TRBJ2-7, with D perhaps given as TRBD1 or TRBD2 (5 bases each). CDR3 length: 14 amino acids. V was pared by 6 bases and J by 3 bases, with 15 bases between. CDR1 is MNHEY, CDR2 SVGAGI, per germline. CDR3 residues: CASSPSWGFYEQYF. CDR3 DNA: TGTGCCAGCAGCCCCTCCTGGGGGTTCTACGAGCAGTACTTC.

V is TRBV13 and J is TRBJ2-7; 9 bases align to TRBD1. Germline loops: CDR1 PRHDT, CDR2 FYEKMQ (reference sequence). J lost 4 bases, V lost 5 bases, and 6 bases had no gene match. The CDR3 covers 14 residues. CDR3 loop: CASSAGQGWYEQYF. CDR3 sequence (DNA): TGTGCCAGCAGCGCCGGACAGGGGTGGTACGAGCAGTACTTC.

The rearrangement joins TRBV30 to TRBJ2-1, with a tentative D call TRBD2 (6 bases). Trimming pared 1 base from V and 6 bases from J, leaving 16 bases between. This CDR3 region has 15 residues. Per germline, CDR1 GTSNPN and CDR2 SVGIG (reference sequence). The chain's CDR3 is CAWSAGLSSGNEQFF. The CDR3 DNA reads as TGTGCCTGGAGTGCGGGACTCTCCTCTGGCAATGAGCAGTTCTTC.

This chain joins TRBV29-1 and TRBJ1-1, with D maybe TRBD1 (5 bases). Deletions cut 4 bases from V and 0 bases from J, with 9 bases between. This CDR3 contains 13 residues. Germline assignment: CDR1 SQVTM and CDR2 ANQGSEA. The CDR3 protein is CSVVEGLNTEAFF. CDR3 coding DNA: TGCAGCGTTGTCGAGGGGTTGAACACTGAAGCTTTCTTT. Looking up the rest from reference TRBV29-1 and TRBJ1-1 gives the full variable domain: SAVISQKPSRDICQRGTSLTIQCQVDSQVTMMFWYRQQPGQSLTLIATANQGSEATYESGFVIDKFPISRPNLTFSTLTVSNMSPEDSSIYLCSVVEGLNTEAFFGQGTRLTVV.

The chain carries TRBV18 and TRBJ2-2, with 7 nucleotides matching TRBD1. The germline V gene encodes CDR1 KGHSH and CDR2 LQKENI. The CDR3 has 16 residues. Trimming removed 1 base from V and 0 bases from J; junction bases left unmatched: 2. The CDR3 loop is CASSPQGTANTGELFF. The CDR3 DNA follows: TGTGCCAGCTCACCACAAGGGACAGCGAACACCGGGGAGCTGTTTTTT. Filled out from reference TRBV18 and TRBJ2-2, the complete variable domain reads NAGVMQNPRHLVRRRGQEARLRCSPMKGHSHVYWYRQLPEEGLKFMVYLQKENIIDESGMPKERFSAEFPKEGPSILRIQQVVRGDSAAYFCASSPQGTANTGELFFGEGSRLTVL.

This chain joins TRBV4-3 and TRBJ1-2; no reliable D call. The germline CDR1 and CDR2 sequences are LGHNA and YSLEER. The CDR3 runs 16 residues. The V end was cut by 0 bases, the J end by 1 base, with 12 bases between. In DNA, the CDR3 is TGCGCCAGCAGCCAAGATTTGGCAGAGCATAACTATGGCTACACCTTC. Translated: CASSQDLAEHNYGYTF.

The DNA of the CDR3 is TGTGCCAGCAGCCCAAACTCCAGGGTTTCCTACAATGAGCAGTTCTTC. This encodes CASSPNSRVSYNEQFF. This chain uses TRBV9 with TRBJ2-1; weak D call: TRBD1 (5 bases). The CDR3 sequence is 16 residues long. V dropped 4 bases and J dropped 1 base, with 15 bases sitting between them. Germline V CDR1 and CDR2: SGDLS, YYNGEE.

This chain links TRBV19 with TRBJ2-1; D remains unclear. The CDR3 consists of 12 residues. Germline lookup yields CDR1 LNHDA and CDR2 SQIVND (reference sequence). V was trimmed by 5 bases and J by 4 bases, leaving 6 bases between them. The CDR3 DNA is TGTGCCAGTAGTTTGGGATACAATGAGCAGTTCTTC. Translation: CASSLGYNEQFF.

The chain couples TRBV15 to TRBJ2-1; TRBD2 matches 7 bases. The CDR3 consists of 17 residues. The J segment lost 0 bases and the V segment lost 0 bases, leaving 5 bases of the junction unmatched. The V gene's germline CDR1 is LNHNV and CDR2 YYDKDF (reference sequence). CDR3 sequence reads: CATSREPSGSSYNEQFF. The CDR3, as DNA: TGTGCCACCAGCAGAGAACCTAGCGGATCCTCCTACAATGAGCAGTTCTTC.

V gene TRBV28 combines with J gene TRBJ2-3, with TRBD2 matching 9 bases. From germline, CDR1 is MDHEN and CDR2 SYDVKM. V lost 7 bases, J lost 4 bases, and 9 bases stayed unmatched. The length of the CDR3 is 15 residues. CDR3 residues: CASTMYSGSADTQYF. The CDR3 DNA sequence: TGTGCCAGCACTATGTATAGCGGGAGCGCAGATACGCAGTATTTT. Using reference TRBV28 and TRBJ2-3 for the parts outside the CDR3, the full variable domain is DVKVTQSSRYLVKRTGEKVFLECVQDMDHENMFWYRQDPGLGLRLIYFSYDVKMKEKGDIPEGYSVSREKKERFSLILESASTNQTSMYLCASTMYSGSADTQYFGPGTRLTVL.

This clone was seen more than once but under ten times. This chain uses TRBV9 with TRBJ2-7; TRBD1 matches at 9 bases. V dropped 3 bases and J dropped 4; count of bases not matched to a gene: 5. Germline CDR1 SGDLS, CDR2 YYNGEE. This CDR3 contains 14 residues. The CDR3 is CASSGRDRVYEQYF. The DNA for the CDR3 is TGTGCCAGCAGCGGCCGGGACAGGGTTTACGAGCAGTACTTC.

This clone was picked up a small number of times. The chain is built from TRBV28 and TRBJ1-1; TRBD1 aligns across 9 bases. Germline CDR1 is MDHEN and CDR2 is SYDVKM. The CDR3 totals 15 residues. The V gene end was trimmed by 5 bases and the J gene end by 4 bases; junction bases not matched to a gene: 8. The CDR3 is CASSPGTGPGTEAFF. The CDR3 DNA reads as TGTGCCAGCAGTCCGGGGACAGGGCCGGGCACTGAAGCTTTCTTT.